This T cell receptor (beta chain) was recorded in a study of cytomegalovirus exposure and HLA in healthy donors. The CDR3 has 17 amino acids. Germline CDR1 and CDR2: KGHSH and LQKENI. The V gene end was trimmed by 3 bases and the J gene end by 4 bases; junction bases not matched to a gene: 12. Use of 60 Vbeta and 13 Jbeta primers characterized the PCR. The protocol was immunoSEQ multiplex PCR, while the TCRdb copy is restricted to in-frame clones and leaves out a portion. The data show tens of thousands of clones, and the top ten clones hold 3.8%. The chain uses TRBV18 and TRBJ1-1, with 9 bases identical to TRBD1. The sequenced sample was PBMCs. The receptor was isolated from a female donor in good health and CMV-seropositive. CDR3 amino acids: CASSPSGQGRIGTEAFF. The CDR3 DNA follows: TGTGCCAGCTCACCTTCCGGACAGGGGAGGATAGGCACTGAAGCTTTCTTT.